This entry concerns a single T cell receptor beta chain. The source of the sample is a study of shared clonotypes between healthy human individuals. Some clones are missing from TCRdb's copy, which holds only in-frame ones; the method was immunoSEQ multiplex PCR. This table has approximately 1.5 million clones, nearly 99% appearing once. After removal of 5 bases from V and 3 bases from J, the junction contained 13 bases not matched to a gene. Germline CDR1 and CDR2: SGHVS and FQNEAQ. This CDR3 has 16 amino acids. Sequenced: naive CD4+ T cells sorted from blood. Subset denoted: CD45RA+ positively selected. This TCR came from a man aged 25-40 years in good health. This chain connects TRBV7-8 to TRBJ2-7, with 7 bases identical to TRBD2. CDR3 sequence (DNA): TGTGCCAGCAGCCAAACAAGTAGCGGGCCATTCTACGAGCAGTACTTC. Its translation is CASSQTSSGPFYEQYF.